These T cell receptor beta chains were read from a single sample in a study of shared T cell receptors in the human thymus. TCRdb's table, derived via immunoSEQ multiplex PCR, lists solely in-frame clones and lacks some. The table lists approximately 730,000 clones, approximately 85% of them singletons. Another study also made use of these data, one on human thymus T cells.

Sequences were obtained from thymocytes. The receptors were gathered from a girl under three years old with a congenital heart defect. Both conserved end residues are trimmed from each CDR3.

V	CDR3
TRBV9	ASSVGGTHYGYT
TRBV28	ASSLCTRGTADSGANVLT
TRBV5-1	ASSPDEGTQY
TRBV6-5	ASSTFRGSGDGYT
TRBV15	ATSSFMGRSYEQY
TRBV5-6	ASSLGEGGEGTEAF
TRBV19	ASKGTVLHQPQH
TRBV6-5	ASSYAGDRTYGYT
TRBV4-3	ASSQDVRPSGGSGNIQY
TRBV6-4	ASSDLDRGGGYT
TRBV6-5	ASSADRTYYGYT
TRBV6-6	ASSLGQFRWQY
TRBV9	ASSEREVGDTLNTQY
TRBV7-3	ASSSQAPGNTIY
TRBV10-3	AISHGTEQGAGHEQY
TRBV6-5	ASRTYRDTEAF
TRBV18	ASSRSSNTEAF
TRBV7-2	ASSFRSVFASAEAF
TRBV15	ATSRAAEDRSGEQY
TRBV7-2	ASSISGGRGTDTQY
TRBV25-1	ATGEGGTYNSPLH
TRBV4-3	ASRRGGSTEAF
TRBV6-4	ASKPSRDSNEKLF
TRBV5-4	ASSLGRSLRSLH
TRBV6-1	ASRGQTLNTEAF
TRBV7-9	ASSLVGTGTGTEAF
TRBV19	ASSIGRRGNTIY
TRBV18	ASSPLSLAGTVTSTDTQY